This T cell receptor (beta chain) was found in a study of human T cells and chemical hapten exposure. This clonotype was detected a few times. CDR3 size: 12 residues. Germline values: CDR1 MDHEN, CDR2 SYDVKM. J gave up 8 bases and V 3 bases, and 0 bases lay outside the gene matches. A single record per CDR3 protein comes from TCRdb applying MiXCR to the RACE reads. The repertoire holds 62,000 or so distinct CDR3 sequences, with about a tenth as singletons. Time point in this sample: pre-sensitization, week 0. The treatment is: therapeutic diphenylcyclopropenone sensitization with weekly scalp DPC. The sequenced sample was whole blood, obtained in connection with sensitization to the hapten diphenylcyclopropenone (DPC). The receptor's source is a woman aged 45-60 years with alopecia areata. Some clones in this sample may be carry-over from other donors' samples. This sequence joins TRBV28 and TRBJ2-3; 9 nucleotides align to TRBD1. The CDR3 DNA reads TGTGCCAGCAGTTTGGACAGGGGTACGCAGTATTTT. Translated: CASSLDRGTQYF.